The entry that follows covers one TCR beta chain sequence. The antigen is unknown. For TCR beta, libraries came from quantitative 5'-RACE with molecular barcodes. Using its own MiXCR run on the 5' RACE reads, TCRdb lists one record per CDR3 protein. Found here are nearly 350,000 distinct CDR3 sequences, roughly 14% of them singletons; the top ten hold 1.1%. The data stem from a study of CD8 T cells in ankylosing spondylitis. Whole-study findings and limits: Seemingly characteristic of ankylosing spondylitis blood was a TCR beta motif consisting of under ten highly homologous variants. As for the disease-linked clones, they showed a CD8+ phenotype and occurred at relatively low frequencies in peripheral blood.

Trimming at V came to 2 bases and at J to 1 base, leaving 2 bases not matched to a gene. Looked up from germline, CDR1 is SGHDT and CDR2 is YYEEEE. This CDR3 is 15 amino acids long. The sample consisted of blood, either unsorted or a sorted T cell fraction (not recorded which). This clonotype was obtained from a male donor with ankylosing spondylitis or in good health (not recorded which). V gene TRBV5-6 combines with J gene TRBJ2-5; TRBD1 aligns across 10 bases. The CDR3 reads CASSFGTGVQETQYF. Here the CDR3 DNA reads TGTGCCAGCAGCTTCGGGACAGGGGTCCAAGAGACCCAGTACTTC.